This TCR beta chain was identified in a study of T-cell reconstitution after alpha-beta-depleted transplantation in children. General study results and limits: Recipient T cells and thymic progenitors that survived gave rise to the high TCRbeta diversity observed at day 60 in some patients. Alpha-beta T cells present about two months after transplant were reported to originate from several hundred expanded graft clones. One year post-transplant, T-cell counts and diversity were largely derived from T cells produced anew.

The germline V gene encodes CDR1 SGHDN and CDR2 FVKESK. CDR3 length: 14 amino acids. Trimming cost V 5 bases and J 4 bases, with 14 bases left between them. Comment on this clonotype: Its antigen is currently unknown.

Preparation of the TCRbeta library involved a method that used unique molecular identifiers. TCRdb re-analysed the PCR reads in MiXCR, keeping a single row per CDR3 protein. In the table there are 450,000 to 600,000 distinct CDR3 sequences, under 15% of which are singletons. The TCR sequence derives from a male patient younger than 18 who had a stem cell transplant for acute myeloid leukemia, so the T cells may come from the graft donor. V and J are TRBV14 and TRBJ1-2; D not resolved. The sample consisted of PBMCs, mostly from graft donor cells, taken 360 days after TCRalphabeta/CD19-depleted stem cell transplant. For the CDR3, the DNA is TGTGCCAGCAGCGATAATGGGAGAGCCTATGGCTACACCTTC. Protein product: CASSDNGRAYGYTF. Looking up the rest from reference TRBV14 and TRBJ1-2 gives the full variable domain: EAGVTQFPSHSVIEKGQTVTLRCDPISGHDNLYWYRRVMGKEIKFLLHFVKESKQDESGMPNNRFLAERTGGTYSTLKVQPAELEDSGVYFCASSDNGRAYGYTFGSGTRLTVV.